This T cell receptor beta chain was captured by sequencing in a study of early T cells in non-severe SARS-CoV-2 infection. From the 5' RACE reads, TCRdb called clonotypes with MiXCR, one entry per CDR3 protein. The sample shows roughly 93,000 distinct CDR3 sequences, around 15% of them seen only once. Germline CDR1 and CDR2: SGHNT and YYREEE (reference sequence). There are 12 residues in the CDR3. The V end was cut by 3 bases, the J end by 5 bases, with 7 bases between. This clonotype was obtained from an adult who was a healthcare worker with PCR-confirmed SARS-CoV-2 infection or an uninfected control (not recorded which). The specimen was whole blood. This chain links TRBV5-4 with TRBJ2-3; no firm D call. The CDR3 DNA reads as TGTGCCAGCAGCTCTGTGGGAGATACGCAGTATTTT. Its translation: CASSSVGDTQYF. Using reference TRBV5-4 and TRBJ2-3 for the parts outside the CDR3, the full variable domain is ETGVTQSPTHLIKTRGQQVTLRCSSQSGHNTVSWYQQALGQGPQFIFQYYREEENGRGNFPPRFSGLQFPNYSSELNVNALELDDSALYLCASSSVGDTQYFGPGTRLTVL.